The 6 T cell receptor beta chains presented below share a single source sample, sequenced in a study of blood T cell repertoires in COVID-19. Sequenced by immunoSEQ multiplex PCR; TCRdb stores in-frame clones only, minus some. The table records some 83,000 clones, about 92% of them present only once. Sample: peripheral blood. The source is a man aged 50-59 years with acute or convalescent COVID-19.

The gene calls are TRBV2 and TRBJ2-5; the match to TRBD2 covers 8 bases. The germline CDR1 and CDR2 sequences are SNHLY and FYNNEI. V lost 11 bases to trimming and J lost 4 bases; unmatched junction nucleotides: 0. The CDR3 contains 10 residues. The CDR3 sequence is CARGGETQYF. DNA for the CDR3: TGTGCCCGGGGGGGAGAGACCCAGTACTTC.

The chain links TRBV3-1 (or the pseudogene TRBV3-2) to TRBJ2-1; TRBD2 matches at 11 bases. The V segment lost 6 bases and the J segment 3 bases; nucleotides outside the gene matches: 7. This CDR3 region has 16 residues. Germline CDR1 is LGHDT and CDR2 is YNNKEL (reference sequence). The CDR3 DNA reads as TGTGCCAGCAGTCGCCTCGGACTAGCGGGCTACAATGAGCAGTTCTTC. This gives the protein CASSRLGLAGYNEQFF.

This chain joins TRBV9 and TRBJ2-2; 12 nucleotides agree with TRBD2. CDR3 length equals 19 residues. J lost 5 bases, V lost 3 bases, and 14 bases had no gene match. Germline values: CDR1 SGDLS, CDR2 YYNGEE. CDR3 nucleotides: TGTGCCAGCAGCGCCTCCTCTCTAGCGGGGGGGCCAAGAACCGGGGAGCTGTTTTTT. Protein sequence: CASSASSLAGGPRTGELFF.

This clone has a single count. V gene TRBV19 combines with J gene TRBJ2-5; D unresolved. The length of the CDR3 is 13 residues. Germline assignment: CDR1 LNHDA and CDR2 SQIVND (reference sequence). Between the trimmed V and J ends, which lost 5 bases and 6 bases, there was a span of 13 bases. The CDR3, as DNA: TGTGCCAGTAGTTCAAAGACGGGTCAGACCCAGTACTTC. It translates to CASSSKTGQTQYF.

J is TRBJ1-5 and V is TRBV4-2, with 10 positions matching TRBD1. The junction had 8 bases not matched to a gene; V was cut back by 0 bases and J by 0 bases. The CDR3 is 19 residues long. Germline V CDR1 and CDR2: LGHNA, YNFKEQ. The CDR3 DNA reads TGTGCCAGCAGCCAAGAGGTGACAGGGGGCCTTTATAGCAATCAGCCCCAGCATTTT. Encoded protein: CASSQEVTGGLYSNQPQHF.

This chain connects TRBV6-5 to TRBJ1-2; D is possibly TRBD1 (5 bases). V was clipped by 6 bases and J by 5 bases, with 10 bases between them. The CDR3 loop spans 12 amino acids. Germline CDR1 is MNHEY and CDR2 is SVGAGI. This CDR3 reads CASRGGLYGYTF. As DNA, the CDR3 is TGTGCCAGCAGGGGGGGACTTTATGGCTACACCTTC.